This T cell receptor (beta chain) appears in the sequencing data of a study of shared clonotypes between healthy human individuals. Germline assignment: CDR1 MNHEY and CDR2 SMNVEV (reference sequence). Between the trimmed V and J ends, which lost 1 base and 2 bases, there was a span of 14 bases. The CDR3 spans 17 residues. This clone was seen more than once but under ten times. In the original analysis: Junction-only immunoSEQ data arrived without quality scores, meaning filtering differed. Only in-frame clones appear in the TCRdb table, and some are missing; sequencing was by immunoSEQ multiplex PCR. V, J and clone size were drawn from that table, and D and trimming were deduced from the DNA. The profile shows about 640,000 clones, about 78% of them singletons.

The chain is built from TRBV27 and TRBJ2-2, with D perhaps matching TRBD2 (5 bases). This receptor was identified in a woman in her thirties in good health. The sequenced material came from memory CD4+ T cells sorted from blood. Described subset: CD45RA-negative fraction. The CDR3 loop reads CASSLFGGGENTGELFF. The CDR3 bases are TGTGCCAGCAGTTTATTCGGAGGAGGCGAAAACACCGGGGAGCTGTTTTTT.